This T cell receptor (beta chain) was sequenced in a study of regulatory and conventional T cells in RAG deficiency (TCRdb year 2017). Regarding the complete study: High-throughput TCR beta sequencing was used to compare the diversity and composition of the Treg, conventional CD4+ and CD8+ T cell repertoires of RAG-deficient patients with those of healthy controls.

The library was produced with the immunoSEQ multiplex PCR assay. Rearranged TCR beta chain products were amplified from genomic DNA of sorted T-cell subsets and sequenced. The authors' pipeline ran thus. Shannon entropy and Simpson indices were used to measure how diverse the repertoire of productive TCR beta rearrangements was. Clonal expansion was assessed by the summed frequency of the 100 most abundant productive TCR beta clonotypes among total reads. The TRB repertoires were evaluated with a self-reactivity index based on amino acid usage at CDR3beta positions 6 and 7. Two-way ANOVA was used for repertoire analyses, and Student t or Mann-Whitney tests were used for flow cytometric analyses. TCRdb carries this immuneACCESS record with in-frame sequences only. Its versions omit some clonotypes, under half of them owing to an unresolved V gene in the studies checked, with the rest unexplained. V and J calls plus clone size are reproduced from that table; the DNA served to infer D and trimming. Here the sample has roughly 32,000 clones; 90% to 96% occur a single time. The ten largest clonotypes hold 0.35% of the sample.

The paper's findings and limits, for the study overall: In Omenn syndrome and CID/AS patients compared with controls, roughly 100-fold fewer unique TCR beta sequences were detected from Treg cells, versus 8.5 to 10-fold fewer for other subsets. Shorter CDR3 lengths were found in all patient T-cell subsets, and >85% Treg-Tconv repertoire overlap at nucleotide and amino acid level was observed in Omenn syndrome patients. Compared with control T-cell subpopulations, the RAG-deficient patients had markedly lower Shannon entropy and higher Simpson indices. Some T-cell subset analyses were not performed for some subjects. In Omenn syndrome patients, sorted CD25-high CD127-low cells may represent peripherally activated cells rather than bona fide Treg cells.

From the cysteine through the phenylalanine, the CDR3 covers 16 amino acids. Only the CDR3 portion is preserved as DNA: 48 bases, with reading frame beginning at the first base. The germline V gene (reference sequence) supplies CDR1 WNHNN and CDR2 SYGVQD. V is pruned by 2 bases and J by 10 bases, leaving 13 bases of the junction without a gene match. Before genomic DNA was extracted, conventional CD4+ T cells were isolated from blood as CD25-low CD127-high cells. Eight or nine healthy control donors served as the comparison group for repertoire analyses. Points on this clone: Its recognized antigen is unknown. Base qualities are not at hand, and no much larger clone is one base apart.

The same specimen was also included in a second study, on regulatory T cells. That second report states: For the multiplex PCR, 52 forward TRBV primers and 13 reverse TRBJ primers were used, and amplification bias was corrected with both assay-based and computational methods. Repertoires from patients had restricted unique TRB V-J pairs and skewed V and J gene usage, with the strongest effect in regulatory T cells. T-cell receptor beta repertoires of sorted regulatory, conventional CD4+ and CD8+ T cells were compared between CD3G-deficient patients and healthy controls. Ficoll density separation was used to isolate peripheral blood mononuclear cells. Within the immunoSEQ assay, multiplex PCR amplified rearranged TRB loci from genomic DNA. Sequencing of the TRB amplicons was done on an Illumina HiSeq platform. Custom algorithms error-filtered the raw sequences and aligned them to reference gene sequences, after which the immunoSEQ online tools were used for analysis. Productive and nonproductive TRB rearrangement frequencies were evaluated among both unique and total sequences. Groups were compared by t tests, Mann-Whitney tests or two-way ANOVA performed in Prism software.

Recombination joined TRBV10-1 with TRBJ2-1; TRBD1 matches 8 bases in the middle. The sequence was collected from a human donor in good health. Sequencing input: CD25- CD4+ T cells sorted from blood. This receptor carries the CDR3 CASSEVDRARLVEQFF. The DNA sequence is TGCGCCAGCAGTGAGGTGGACAGGGCCAGGTTGGTAGAGCAGTTCTTC.